The 10 T cell receptor beta chains presented below share a single source sample, sequenced in a study of molecular identifiers for immune sequencing clone quantification. TCRdb passed the PCR reads through MiXCR, listing each CDR3 protein once. Found here are hundreds of thousands of distinct CDR3 sequences, around 25% of them singletons; the top ten hold roughly 0.83%. Sequenced sample: naive CD8+ T cells from blood, with Jurkat cell RNA spiked in. The subset was: FACS-sorted CD8+CD4-CCR7+CD45RA+ naive T cells. Receptors originate from a human donor in good health. Some libraries in this study had Jurkat cell RNA spiked in.

The chain couples TRBV28 to TRBJ2-2; 11 bases match TRBD2. Germline CDR1 reads MDHEN; CDR2 reads SYDVKM. CDR3 length equals 17 residues. V shed 5 bases, J shed 1 base, and the junction held 6 bases outside the gene matches. CDR3 in DNA: TGTGCCAGCAGTGTGAGACTAGCGGGGTTGAACACCGGGGAGCTGTTTTTT. This sequence encodes CASSVRLAGLNTGELFF. The variable domain in full, completed from reference TRBV28 and TRBJ2-2, reads DVKVTQSSRYLVKRTGEKVFLECVQDMDHENMFWYRQDPGLGLRLIYFSYDVKMKEKGDIPEGYSVSREKKERFSLILESASTNQTSMYLCASSVRLAGLNTGELFFGEGSRLTVL.

V usage is TRBV3-1 and J usage is TRBJ2-2; D might be TRBD1 (5 bases). The CDR3 totals 16 residues. V was pared by 4 bases and J by 8 bases, with 20 bases between. CDR1 is LGHDT and CDR2 is YNNKEL in the germline V gene (reference sequence). CDR3 in DNA: TGTGCCAGCAGCCCAATCCGGGCCCAGGGTTTGGGGGAGCTGTTTTTT. Translation: CASSPIRAQGLGELFF.

This clonotype has a handful of counts. This CDR3 reads CASSWKDIQETQYF. The CDR3 DNA reads TGTGCCAGCAGCTGGAAGGACATCCAAGAGACCCAGTACTTC. The chain joins TRBV7-9 to TRBJ2-5, with D perhaps matching TRBD1 (5 bases). This CDR3 spans 14 amino acids. Per the germline V gene, CDR1 is SEHNR and CDR2 is FQNEAQ (reference sequence). Trimming shortened V by 4 bases and J by 1 base, and 10 bases separated the two germline ends.

At least ten counts were recorded for this clonotype. The chain links TRBV5-5 to TRBJ2-7; D is uncertain. The CDR3 loop spans 13 amino acids. CDR1 and CDR2 (germline): SGHKS, YYEKEE (reference sequence). V gave up 1 base and J gave up 3 bases, with 8 bases separating them. The CDR3 sequence: CASSLPRDYEQYF. CDR3 sequence (DNA): TGTGCCAGCAGCTTGCCACGCGACTACGAGCAGTACTTC.

In this sample, this clonotype turned up a few times. This chain uses TRBV12-3 or TRBV12-4 with TRBJ2-1, with 14 bases aligning to TRBD2. V was pared by 4 bases and J by 9 bases, with 8 bases of the junction left unmatched. This CDR3 contains 16 residues. CDR3 amino acids: CASSSPGLAGAGEQFF. The CDR3 DNA sequence: TGTGCCAGCAGTTCTCCGGGACTAGCGGGAGCGGGTGAGCAGTTCTTC.

J is TRBJ2-1 and V is TRBV5-1; D perhaps matches TRBD1 (6 bases). Between the trimmed V and J ends, which lost 4 bases and 7 bases, there was a span of 18 bases. Germline CDR1 SGHRS, CDR2 YFSETQ. The CDR3 has 15 residues. The CDR3 spells CASSPEDSGLNEQFF. The CDR3 DNA reads TGCGCCAGCAGCCCAGAGGACAGTGGGTTGAATGAGCAGTTCTTC.

In this sample, this clonotype turned up many times. The chain recombines TRBV30 with TRBJ1-1, with unresolved D. The CDR3 sequence is 10 residues long. V lost 4 bases, J lost 5 bases, and 5 bases lay in between. Germline V gene data show CDR1 as GTSNPN and CDR2 as SVGIG (reference sequence). The chain's CDR3 is CAWMGTEAFF. DNA of the CDR3: TGTGCCTGGATGGGTACTGAAGCTTTCTTT.

This clonotype was seen repeatedly, ten times or more. The chain links TRBV20-1 to TRBJ2-3; D remains ambiguous. CDR1 is DFQATT and CDR2 is SNEGSKA in the germline V gene (reference sequence). Trimming took off 3 bases at V and 2 bases at J, with 9 bases between the two ends. The CDR3 extends over 13 amino acids. The CDR3 coding sequence is TGCAGTGCTAGCCACCTTGTCACAGATACGCAGTATTTT. Residues: CSASHLVTDTQYF.

The table lists this clonotype with a few counts. V usage is TRBV4-3 and J usage is TRBJ1-1; D is undetermined. CDR3 length equals 15 residues. V was clipped by 2 bases and J by 4 bases, with 14 bases between them. Germline CDR1 and CDR2: LGHNA and YSLEER. The CDR3 here is CASSQPKDPGTEAFF. CDR3 DNA sequence: TGCGCCAGCAGCCAACCGAAAGATCCGGGCACTGAAGCTTTCTTT.

This clonotype was counted between two and nine times. The rearrangement joins TRBV6-5 to TRBJ1-2; the match to TRBD1 covers 8 bases. J gave up 3 bases and V 6 bases, and 9 bases lay outside the gene matches. This CDR3 has 15 amino acids. The V gene's germline CDR1 is MNHEY and CDR2 SVGAGI. CDR3 nucleotides: TGTGCCAGCAGATTCAGGACAGGGCCGGACTATGGCTACACCTTC. Residues: CASRFRTGPDYGYTF.